These T cell receptor beta chains were read from a single sample in a study of cytomegalovirus exposure and HLA in healthy donors. Assay: immunoSEQ multiplex PCR; the TCRdb copy retains only in-frame clones and omits some. The sample shows about 90,000 clones, about 62% of them seen only once. The material sequenced was PBMCs. The receptors stem from a man aged 25-45 years in good health and CMV-seronegative. Both conserved end residues are part of each CDR3. The D gene is left open where the match is weak. Clone size, where shown, is once, few, many, or a class for clones that have expanded.

cdr3_length j_call v_call d_call clone_size cdr3_nt cdr3_aa
14 TRBJ1-1 TRBV5-1 TRBD1 . TGCGCCAGCAGCCGGGACAGGGGGCGGACTGAAGCTTTCTTT CASSRDRGRTEAFF
17 TRBJ1-4 TRBV14 . . TGTGCCAGCAGCCAAGCCTCAAGCACGGGTTTTGGTGAAAAACTGTTTTTT CASSQASSTGFGEKLFF
15 TRBJ2-1 TRBV7-8 TRBD2 once TGTGCCAGCAGCTTAGCGGGAGGGGCCTACAATGAGCAGTTCTTC CASSLAGGAYNEQFF
16 TRBJ2-7 TRBV5-1 TRBD2 . TGCGCCAGCAGCTTGGCCGAGGCGGGGGGGGACTACGAGCAGTACTTC CASSLAEAGGDYEQYF
14 TRBJ2-7 TRBV4-3 TRBD1 once TGCGCCAGCAGCCTAGGGACAGTTTCCTACGAGCAGTACTTC CASSLGTVSYEQYF
13 TRBJ1-1 TRBV10-3 TRBD1 . TGTGCCATCAGTGAGGCGACAGGGGATGAAGCTTTCTTT CAISEATGDEAFF
13 TRBJ1-1 TRBV5-1 . few TGCGCCAGCAGCTTGGGGGGAGGTACTGAAGCTTTCTTT CASSLGGGTEAFF
12 TRBJ1-1 TRBV13 . . TGTGCCAGCAGCCTAAATGATGTCGAAGCTTTCTTT CASSLNDVEAFF
16 TRBJ2-7 TRBV27 TRBD1 few TGTGCCAGCAGTTTATCGACAGGGCCGATGCCCTACGAGCAGTACTTC CASSLSTGPMPYEQYF
16 TRBJ1-4 TRBV5-6 TRBD1 few TGTGCCAGCAGCTCCGAGACAGGGGTTCGAAATGAAAAACTGTTTTTT CASSSETGVRNEKLFF
16 TRBJ2-3 TRBV7-8 TRBD2 . TGTGCCAGCAGCTCCGGACTAGCGGGGGGGCTAGATACGCAGTATTTT CASSSGLAGGLDTQYF
15 TRBJ2-5 TRBV5-1 . . TGCGCCAGCAGCTTGGCGCTTCGCAGGGCGGAGACCCAGTACTTC CASSLALRRAETQYF
14 TRBJ1-1 TRBV9 . few TGTGCCAGCACCCCACAGGGAACGAACACTGAAGCTTTCTTT CASTPQGTNTEAFF
13 TRBJ1-4 TRBV19 TRBD1 few TGTGCCAGTACCTACACAGGGGATGAAAAACTGTTTTTT CASTYTGDEKLFF
15 TRBJ1-5 TRBV9 TRBD1 . TGTGCCAGCGGACCAGGACCAGGGGGGAATCAGCCCCAGCATTTT CASGPGPGGNQPQHF
15 TRBJ2-7 TRBV5-1 TRBD2 few TGCGCCAGCAGCCGCGGACTAGCGGGAGCCTACGAGCAGTACTTC CASSRGLAGAYEQYF
14 TRBJ2-5 TRBV5-4 . . TGTGCCAGCAGCTTGGTTAGTAATCTAGAGACCCAGTACTTC CASSLVSNLETQYF
17 TRBJ2-2 TRBV5-4 . . TGTGCCAGCAGCTTACCCCGACAGGGAGGGAACACCGGGGAGCTGTTTTTT CASSLPRQGGNTGELFF
13 TRBJ2-7 TRBV19 TRBD1 once TGTGCCAGTAGATTAGGACAGGGGTACGAGCAGTACTTC CASRLGQGYEQYF
14 TRBJ1-5 TRBV10-3 . . TGTGCCAGCAGTTACGGGCAGGGTAATCAGCCCCAGCATTTT CASSYGQGNQPQHF
12 TRBJ2-4 TRBV5-4 . . TGTGCCAGCAGCTTACTCGGGGACATTCAGTACTTC CASSLLGDIQYF
14 TRBJ1-2 TRBV4-1 TRBD1 . TGCGCCAGCAGCCCGGACAGGGACCTATGGAGCTACACCTTC CASSPDRDLWSYTF
14 TRBJ1-1 TRBV5-6 TRBD1 . TGTGCCAGCAGCTTAGTCTCCCTACAGGGGACAGCTTTCTTT CASSLVSLQGTAFF
13 TRBJ2-7 TRBV28 TRBD1 . TGTGCCACCTCCGGGACAGCGCTCTACGAGCAGTACTTC CATSGTALYEQYF
15 TRBJ2-3 TRBV7-9 TRBD2 . TGTGCCAGCAGCTGGGGTTTAGCGGGATCGCAAACGCAGTATTTT CASSWGLAGSQTQYF
17 TRBJ2-3 TRBV27 . few TGTGCCAGCAGTTATAGGGTTGCCCGGGACTTCACAGATACGCAGTATTTT CASSYRVARDFTDTQYF
14 TRBJ2-1 TRBV7-3 . . TGTGCCAGCAGCTTAGACGGGGCCTACAATGAGCAGTTCTTC CASSLDGAYNEQFF
17 TRBJ2-3 TRBV29-1 TRBD1 . TGCAGCGTCGTCGGGACAGAGAGACCTTCGACCACAGATACGCAGTATTTT CSVVGTERPSTTDTQYF
16 TRBJ2-2 TRBV25-1 . once TGTGCCAGCAGTGAAGGCGGCCTAACGGTCACCGGGGAGCTGTTTTTT CASSEGGLTVTGELFF
13 TRBJ1-2 TRBV28 . few TGTGCCACTATCAGGGGTTCTAACTATGGCTACACCTTC CATIRGSNYGYTF
17 TRBJ2-1 TRBV21-1 . . TGTGCCAGCAGCAAAGAAAAGCGGAGCAGCTCCTACAATGAGCAGTTCTTC CASSKEKRSSSYNEQFF
17 TRBJ2-5 TRBV11-2 TRBD2 . TGTGCCAGCGCTGGGGGTTTAGCGGGAGCCCTCCAAGAGACCCAGTACTTC CASAGGLAGALQETQYF
15 TRBJ2-7 TRBV10-3 TRBD2 few TGTGCCATTAGCTCTGGACTAGACCCAGGTTACGAGCAGTACTTC CAISSGLDPGYEQYF
14 TRBJ1-1 TRBV5-4 TRBD1 . TGTGCCAGCAGCTTGAGGGGGCTGATCACTGAAGCTTTCTTT CASSLRGLITEAFF
15 TRBJ2-5 TRBV28 . few TGTGCCAGCAGTTTTCCCAATCCCGGCCAGAAGGAGCAGTACTTC CASSFPNPGQKEQYF
15 TRBJ2-7 TRBV19 TRBD1 . TGTGCCAGTAGTAGGGGACAGGCCCTATCCTACGAGCAGTACTTC CASSRGQALSYEQYF
16 TRBJ2-1 TRBV19 TRBD2 . TGTGCCAGTAGTACGGGAAGGCTAGCGGGAGGGGATGAGCAGTTCTTC CASSTGRLAGGDEQFF
13 TRBJ1-2 TRBV7-9 . . TGTGCCAGCAGCTCCGGAGAGAACTATGGCTACACCTTC CASSSGENYGYTF
15 TRBJ1-2 TRBV19 TRBD1 . TGTGCCAGTACGATGTCCGGGACAGGGGGCTATGGCTACACCTTC CASTMSGTGGYGYTF
14 TRBJ2-5 TRBV9 TRBD2 few TGTGCCAGCAGCGTATCCGGGGGGCAAGAGACCCAGTACTTC CASSVSGGQETQYF